These 22 T cell receptor beta chains share one sample of origin, sequenced in a study of blood T cell repertoires in COVID-19. This table comes from immunoSEQ multiplex PCR, and its TCRdb copy is limited to in-frame clones, with some not included. The table lists around 340,000 clones, roughly 87% of them singletons, with over 3.5% in the top ten. The sample taken for sequencing was peripheral blood. The receptors here all came from an older woman with COVID-19, enrolled during active disease.

This clone was seen only once. The rearrangement joins TRBV5-4 to TRBJ2-1; 7 bases are shared with TRBD2. Germline assignment: CDR1 SGHNT and CDR2 YYREEE (reference sequence). CDR3 size: 15 residues. The trim removed 2 bases at V and 5 bases at J, leaving 7 bases unmatched. The CDR3 protein is CASSFGGGLNNEQFF. In nucleotides, the CDR3 is TGTGCCAGCAGCTTTGGGGGGGGTCTTAACAATGAGCAGTTCTTC.

The DNA for the CDR3 is TGTGCCAGCAGTCCGGACAGGTCAACAGATACGCAGTATTTT. Encoded protein: CASSPDRSTDTQYF. V gene TRBV6-5 combines with J gene TRBJ2-3; TRBD1 matches 7 bases. The trim removed 5 bases at V and 3 bases at J, leaving 5 bases unmatched. Germline CDR1 and CDR2: MNHEY and SVGAGI. The CDR3 spans 14 residues.

The chain is built from TRBV28 and TRBJ2-5, with TRBD2 matching over 12 bases. The J segment lost 4 bases and the V segment lost 10 bases, leaving 10 bases of the junction unmatched. This CDR3 has 15 residues. The germline gives CDR1 MDHEN, CDR2 SYDVKM. CDR3 nucleotide sequence: TGTGCCACCAATTCCCGGACTAGCGGGATAGAGACCCAGTACTTC. It yields the protein CATNSRTSGIETQYF.

This chain connects TRBV30 to TRBJ1-3; D perhaps matches TRBD1 (5 bases). This CDR3 has 17 amino acids. The germline V and J ends were trimmed by 0 bases and 2 bases, with 17 bases remaining between them. The V gene's germline CDR1 is GTSNPN and CDR2 SVGIG (reference sequence). CDR3 in amino acids: CAWSVRFSGQPGNTIYF. DNA for the CDR3: TGTGCCTGGAGTGTAAGGTTTTCAGGGCAGCCTGGAAACACCATATATTTT.

This chain joins TRBV25-1 and TRBJ2-3; 7 bases are shared with TRBD2. Germline V gene data show CDR1 as MGHDK and CDR2 as SYGVNS. Trimming cost V 9 bases and J 4 bases; bases outside gene matches: 10. The CDR3 spans 14 residues. CDR3 loop: CASGRAGSPDTQYF. For the CDR3, the DNA is TGTGCCAGTGGGCGAGCGGGATCGCCAGATACGCAGTATTTT.

The chain is built from TRBV10-1 and TRBJ1-5; TRBD1 matches at 11 bases. Trimming removed 2 bases from V and 6 bases from J; junction bases left unmatched: 9. Germline lookup yields CDR1 WNHNN and CDR2 SYGVQD (reference sequence). The length of the CDR3 is 17 residues. CDR3 sequence reads: CASSEGQGAVQPQPQHF. The CDR3 bases are TGCGCCAGCAGTGAGGGACAGGGGGCCGTGCAGCCTCAGCCCCAGCATTTT.

J is TRBJ2-1 and V is TRBV11-2, with TRBD2 identical over 12 bases. The CDR3 runs to 18 residues. V lost 5 bases to trimming and J lost 6 bases; unmatched junction nucleotides: 14. CDR1 and CDR2 (germline): SGHAT, FQNNGV. CDR3 DNA: TGTGCCAGCAGCACGTCCCGGGCTAGCGGGGGGGGTTTCAATGAGCAGTTCTTC. This codes for CASSTSRASGGGFNEQFF.

The rearrangement joins TRBV19 to TRBJ1-2; D perhaps matches TRBD1 (6 bases). The CDR3 contains 12 residues. Germline CDR1 LNHDA, CDR2 SQIVND (reference sequence). The V gene lost 11 bases and the J gene lost 6 bases, with 16 bases spanning the gap. CDR3 coding DNA: TGTGCCCACAAGGGGGGGATACATGGCTACACCTTC. It codes for CAHKGGIHGYTF.

This sequence joins TRBV6-6 and TRBJ1-1; tentatively, D is TRBD1 (6 bases). The CDR3 has 14 residues. Germline V gene data show CDR1 as MNHNY and CDR2 as SVGAGI (reference sequence). V lost 6 bases and J lost 1, with 12 bases in between. The CDR3: CASRHRVSNTEAFF. DNA for the CDR3: TGTGCCAGCAGACACAGGGTATCGAACACTGAAGCTTTCTTT.

CDR3 in amino acids: CASSYRLTGTGRTGELFF. Written as DNA, the CDR3 is TGTGCCAGCAGCTACAGACTGACCGGGACCGGGAGGACCGGGGAGCTGTTTTTT. The chain uses TRBV13 and TRBJ2-2, with 7 bases that match TRBD2. V gave up 4 bases and J gave up 5 bases; unmatched junction bases: 16. CDR3 length equals 18 residues. Germline assignment: CDR1 PRHDT and CDR2 FYEKMQ (reference sequence).

The V call is TRBV4-2, the J call TRBJ2-5; TRBD2 aligns across 10 bases. The length of the CDR3 is 15 residues. The V gene's germline CDR1 is LGHNA and CDR2 YNFKEQ. With 4 bases clipped from V and 1 base from J, the junction kept 3 bases outside the gene matches. Here the CDR3 DNA reads TGTGCCAGCAGCCCTTGGACTAGCGGCCAAGAGACCCAGTACTTC. Translating it yields CASSPWTSGQETQYF.

This clone was seen just once. The CDR3 DNA sequence: TGCGCCAGCAGCTTGGTCGTTACTAGATCCGCCGGGGAGCTGTTTTTT. Amino acids: CASSLVVTRSAGELFF. This rearrangement joins TRBV5-1 to TRBJ2-2, with D perhaps TRBD2 (5 bases). This CDR3 region has 16 residues. The ends were cut back, 0 bases at V and 6 bases at J, with 15 bases in the middle. Per the germline V gene, CDR1 is SGHRS and CDR2 is YFSETQ.

This sequence joins TRBV28 and TRBJ1-2; 11 bases match TRBD1. Germline V gene sequence: CDR1 MDHEN, CDR2 SYDVKM. V trimming: 3 bases; J trimming: 5 bases; junction bases outside the gene matches: 5. There are 15 residues in the CDR3. For the CDR3, the DNA is TGTGCCAGCAGTTTCCTTGGGACAGGGGGTTATGGCTACACCTTC. It is translated as CASSFLGTGGYGYTF.

The genes are TRBV18 and TRBJ2-2, with TRBD1 matching over 8 bases. V shed 5 bases, J shed 1 base, and the junction held 6 bases outside the gene matches. This CDR3 region has 16 residues. Per the germline V gene, CDR1 is KGHSH and CDR2 is LQKENI. CDR3 in DNA: TGTGCCAGCTCATCATCGACAGGGGTGAACACCGGGGAGCTGTTTTTT. It is translated as CASSSSTGVNTGELFF.

The chain carries TRBV2 and TRBJ1-5, with D uncertain. The CDR3 has 17 amino acids. The V end lost 3 bases, the J end lost 5 bases, and 20 bases lay between the germline ends. CDR1 is SNHLY, CDR2 FYNNEI, per germline. In DNA, the CDR3 is TGTGCCAGCAGTGACGCGACGGGTAATACTAAACATCAGCCCCAGCATTTT. Protein sequence: CASSDATGNTKHQPQHF.

This chain connects TRBV2 to TRBJ2-5; D may be TRBD2 (5 bases). V shed 5 bases and J shed 4 bases, with 14 bases lying between them. The CDR3 is 14 residues long. CDR1 and CDR2 from the germline V gene are SNHLY and FYNNEI. CDR3 in DNA: TGTGCCAGCAGTAGCCGGGAAGTAGGAGAGACCCAGTACTTC. Amino acids: CASSSREVGETQYF.

This clone was seen just once. The gene calls are TRBV5-1 and TRBJ1-1; maybe TRBD1 (6 bases). There are 13 residues in the CDR3. Germline V gives CDR1 SGHRS, CDR2 YFSETQ. V lost 4 bases, J lost 7 bases, and 14 bases lay in between. DNA for the CDR3: TGCGCCAGCAGCCCTGCCACAGGGCTTGAAGCTTTCTTT. Its translation: CASSPATGLEAFF.

This chain links TRBV7-3 with TRBJ2-3; 12 nucleotides agree with TRBD2. The germline CDR1 and CDR2 sequences are SGHTA and FQGTGA. V shed 2 bases and J 6 bases; nucleotides not matched to a gene: 6. The length of the CDR3 is 16 residues. Here the CDR3 reads CASSLRLAGDIDTQYF. As DNA, the CDR3 is TGTGCCAGCAGCTTACGACTAGCGGGGGATATCGATACGCAGTATTTT.

The V call is TRBV3-1 (or the pseudogene TRBV3-2), the J call TRBJ2-7; perhaps TRBD2 as D (6 bases). The CDR3 runs 14 residues. Per germline, CDR1 LGHDT and CDR2 YNNKEL (reference sequence). The V end was cut by 4 bases, the J end by 1 base, with 11 bases between. The CDR3 reads CASSPLGGSYEQYF. The CDR3 bases are TGTGCCAGCAGCCCTCTTGGAGGGTCCTACGAGCAGTACTTC.

V usage is TRBV7-9 and J usage is TRBJ1-2, with 7 bases fitting TRBD1. Germline V lookup: CDR1 SEHNR, CDR2 FQNEAQ (reference sequence). After removal of 4 bases from V and 7 bases from J, the junction contained 12 bases not matched to a gene. The CDR3 sequence is 15 residues long. The CDR3 reads CASSSGTDPPLGYTF. CDR3 DNA: TGTGCCAGCAGCTCGGGGACAGACCCCCCTCTTGGCTACACCTTC.

The chain is built from TRBV6-5 and TRBJ1-3, with D tentatively TRBD1 (6 bases). The length of the CDR3 is 13 residues. V was clipped by 5 bases and J by 2 bases, with 7 bases between them. Germline CDR1 and CDR2: MNHEY and SVGAGI. CDR3 sequence (DNA): TGTGCCAGCAGTACAGGGCCTGGAAACACCATATATTTT. Protein: CASSTGPGNTIYF.

The genes are TRBV5-1 and TRBJ1-1; D is perhaps TRBD1 (5 bases). V gave up 1 base and J gave up 0 bases, with 13 bases separating them. CDR1 and CDR2 from the germline V gene are SGHRS and YFSETQ. The CDR3 consists of 16 residues. This CDR3 reads CASSLPAGGLNTEAFF. CDR3 coding DNA: TGCGCCAGCAGCTTGCCCGCGGGGGGTTTGAACACTGAAGCTTTCTTT.